The 13 T cell receptor beta chains in this list originate from one sample, sequenced in a study of T cell repertoires in cytomegalovirus infection. Their cognate antigens are unknown. From the reads, TCRdb called clonotypes with MiXCR, one entry per CDR3 protein. Of 600,000 to 700,000 distinct CDR3 sequences in the sample, 33% were seen once. The source was cultured PBMCs, collected from culture after CMV antigen stimulation. The receptor set was obtained from a human donor in good health (CMV status not recorded). Some clones in this sample may be carry-over from other donors' samples.

The CDR3 loop is CASSEQGQGVGYTF. The CDR3 DNA sequence: TGTGCCAGCAGTGAACAGGGACAGGGCGTAGGCTACACCTTC. The chain combines TRBV6-1 with TRBJ1-2, with 9 nucleotides matching TRBD1. This CDR3 contains 14 residues. The junction had 6 bases not matched to a gene; V was cut back by 2 bases and J by 8 bases. In germline, CDR1 is MNHNS, CDR2 SASEGT.

This clonotype was found many times. V and J are TRBV7-2 and TRBJ1-2, with 10 bases lining up with TRBD1. The CDR3 length is 16 residues. The germline gives CDR1 SGHTA, CDR2 FQGNSA. Unmatched junction bases numbered 13, after V lost 5 bases and J lost 7 bases. This chain's CDR3 is CASSRDRGLLRPGYTF. CDR3 DNA: TGTGCCAGCAGCCGGGACAGGGGTCTCTTACGCCCTGGCTACACCTTC.

This clonotype appeared a few times. The chain's CDR3 is CASSLAGDRASFF. CDR3 nucleotide sequence: TGTGCCAGCAGCTTAGCAGGGGACAGGGCGTCTTTCTTC. V gene TRBV7-8 combines with J gene TRBJ2-1; 9 bases line up with TRBD1. CDR3 length: 13 amino acids. Germline lookup yields CDR1 SGHVS and CDR2 FQNEAQ. V was pared by 0 bases and J by 16 bases, with 7 bases of the junction left unmatched.

Only a few counts were recorded for this clonotype. The chain employs TRBV7-6 and TRBJ2-7; a possible D gene is TRBD2 (6 bases). V was clipped by 5 bases and J by 6 bases, with 23 bases between them. This CDR3 contains 16 residues. In germline, CDR1 is SGHVS, CDR2 FNYEAQ. CDR3 region: CASSRTPEGAQPEQYF. In DNA form, the CDR3 reads TGTGCCAGCAGCCGTACCCCGGAGGGCGCCCAACCCGAGCAGTACTTC.

This clonotype was recorded many times. This sequence joins TRBV7-8 and TRBJ2-7; 8 positions agree with TRBD1. In germline, CDR1 is SGHVS, CDR2 FQNEAQ. This CDR3 has 14 amino acids. V lost 7 bases, J lost 6 bases, and 11 bases stayed unmatched. CDR3 amino acids: CASTWGQGAFEQYF. CDR3 bases: TGTGCCAGCACCTGGGGTCAGGGGGCCTTCGAGCAGTACTTC.

This clonotype was picked up a small number of times. In DNA, the CDR3 is TGTGCCAGCACTCAGGGAGGACTACTAAGCGGGGAGCTGTTTTTT. Protein sequence: CASTQGGLLSGELFF. J is TRBJ2-2 and V is TRBV6-1, with TRBD2 as a possible D gene (6 bases). CDR1 is MNHNS, CDR2 SASEGT, per germline. CDR3 size: 15 residues. V was cut by 7 bases and J by 7 bases, with 19 bases left in between.

A few counts support this clonotype. This chain uses TRBV28 with TRBJ2-1; 7 bases match TRBD2. V lost 6 bases, J lost 7 bases, and 6 bases stayed unmatched. The CDR3 spans 13 residues. CDR1 is MDHEN and CDR2 is SYDVKM in the germline V gene. CDR3 in amino acids: CASSLISGNEQFF. As DNA, the CDR3 is TGTGCCAGCAGCCTTATTAGCGGGAATGAGCAGTTCTTC.

The rearrangement links TRBV29-1 to TRBJ1-6; TRBD1 might be the D (6 bases). The length of the CDR3 is 14 residues. Trimming removed 6 bases from V and 10 bases from J, with 19 bases in between. CDR1 SQVTM and CDR2 ANQGSEA come from the germline V gene. CDR3 nucleotides: TGCAGCGTCGGATATGGACAGCAGGGATCACCCCTCCACTTT. It translates to CSVGYGQQGSPLHF.

J is TRBJ1-4 and V is TRBV28; D remains unclear. The CDR3 sequence is 15 residues long. The germline gives CDR1 MDHEN, CDR2 SYDVKM. Trimming left V 6 bases short and J 4 bases short, with 15 bases between. CDR3 region: CASSRNTDLNEKLFF. CDR3 in DNA: TGTGCCAGCAGCCGGAACACAGATCTTAATGAAAAACTGTTTTTT.

The J gene is TRBJ2-3, the V gene TRBV6-5; D unclear. Trimming took 2 bases from V and 0 from J, leaving 12 bases between them. This CDR3 has 16 residues. The germline CDR1 and CDR2 sequences are MNHEY and SVGAGI. As DNA, the CDR3 is TGTGCCAGCAGTTACCGAGCTATCCCTAGCACAGATACGCAGTATTTT. Translation: CASSYRAIPSTDTQYF.

This clonotype occurred many times. The J gene is TRBJ2-3, the V gene TRBV5-1, with D possibly being TRBD2 (7 bases). Germline V gives CDR1 SGHRS, CDR2 YFSETQ. The CDR3 covers 14 residues. Trimming stripped 4 bases from V and 5 bases from J, with 14 bases between. The CDR3 loop is CASSPRGAGDTQYF. The CDR3 DNA follows: TGCGCCAGCAGCCCACGGGGGGCCGGAGATACGCAGTATTTT.

The rearrangement links TRBV6-5 to TRBJ2-7, with D perhaps assigned TRBD1 or TRBD2 (5 bases each). Germline CDR1 is MNHEY and CDR2 is SVGAGI. Trimming pared 7 bases from V and 5 bases from J, leaving 9 bases between. The CDR3 spans 11 residues. CDR3 in amino acids: CASTRDHEQYF. The DNA for the CDR3 is TGTGCCAGCACCAGGGACCACGAGCAGTACTTC.

This chain connects TRBV6-8 to TRBJ1-5; D not resolved. The CDR3 spans 13 residues. V shed 0 bases and J shed 5 bases, with 5 bases lying between them. The germline V gene has CDR1 MNHGY and CDR2 SAAAGT. CDR3 bases: TGTGCCAGCAGTTACTCGGAAGATCAGCCCCAGCATTTT. Translating gives CASSYSEDQPQHF.